What follows is one T cell receptor (beta chain) and its context. The source of the sample is a study of blood T cell repertoires in COVID-19. For the study at large: Acute-phase and convalescent COVID-19 samples originated in the United States, Italy and Spain. Sources were T cells, B-cell-depleted T cells, or PBMCs; the material itself was cDNA or gDNA.

Repertoires were generated with immunoSEQ multiplex PCR, while TCRdb's copy carries only in-frame clones and drops some. Here the sample spans around 230,000 clones, 75% to 90% being singletons. CDR1 and CDR2 (germline): LNHNV, YYDKDF (reference sequence). The ends were cut back, 3 bases at V and 0 bases at J, with 15 bases in the middle. The length of the CDR3 is 17 residues. This chain links TRBV15 with TRBJ1-5; D remains ambiguous. Sequenced material: peripheral blood. This receptor was obtained from a young man who had recovered from COVID-19. CDR3 bases: TGTGCCACCAGCAGGGCATTCCAGACTTATAGCAATCAGCCCCAGCATTTT. Translated, it gives CATSRAFQTYSNQPQHF.